This T cell receptor (beta chain) is from a study of T cells in Graves' hyperthyroidism and ophthalmopathy. Across the whole study: Before any treatment, at initial diagnosis, peripheral blood was collected. Whole-study results and caveats: Most thyroid clonotypes that were expanded above 0.001 also turned up in blood.

What was amplified from RNA transcripts were TCR beta CDR3 regions. The TCR CDR3 was amplified in a first-round RT-PCR using the HTBI primer set. TCRdb used MiXCR to reprocess the multiplex PCR reads, holding one entry per CDR3 protein. The table includes under 350,000 distinct CDR3 sequences, 25% to 30% detected once. Those with hyperthyroidism were 18 to 65 years old, newly diagnosed, and ill for under 2 months. Blood dates from first hyperthyroidism diagnosis, before any ophthalmopathy symptoms. This clonotype has ten or more counts. Its antigen is unknown. The sequenced material came from blood. This receptor was taken from a man between 40 and 49 years old with Graves' hyperthyroidism that later progressed to Graves' ophthalmopathy.

The CDR3 sequence: CASSLRSPRGDEAFF. CDR3 nucleotides: TGTGCCAGCAGCTTACGTTCCCCAAGGGGTGATGAAGCTTTCTTT. The chain uses TRBV7-9 and TRBJ1-1, with a weak D call TRBD1 (5 bases). The CDR3 is 15 residues long. Deletions cut 2 bases from V and 7 bases from J, with 17 bases between. CDR1 is SEHNR and CDR2 is FQNEAQ in the germline V gene (reference sequence).